The 20 T cell receptor beta chains below were found in one sample sequenced in a study of T cell clonotyping in hematopoietic cell transplantation. Some clones are missing from TCRdb's copy, which holds only in-frame ones; the method was immunoSEQ multiplex PCR. The sample has tens of thousands of clones, roughly 94% seen once; the top ten hold 0.7% to 0.95%. Sequenced sample: peripheral blood mononuclear cells. The receptor set was obtained from a woman in her fifties or sixties in good health. Some clones in this sample may be carry-over from other donors' samples.

The V call is TRBV19, the J call TRBJ2-7, with TRBD1 as a possible D gene (5 bases). The V gene lost 3 bases and the J gene lost 6 bases, with 6 bases spanning the gap. CDR1 and CDR2 from the germline V gene are LNHDA and SQIVND (reference sequence). The length of the CDR3 is 11 residues. In DNA, the CDR3 is TGTGCCAGTAGTATGGGGCTCGAGCAGTACTTC. Translated, it gives CASSMGLEQYF.

The chain links TRBV7-6 to TRBJ2-6, with 10 bases lining up with TRBD2. Trimming at V came to 3 bases and at J to 2 bases, leaving 1 base not matched to a gene. The V gene's germline CDR1 is SGHVS and CDR2 FNYEAQ. The CDR3 consists of 16 residues. This chain's CDR3 is CASSFSGGPGANVLTF. In nucleotides, the CDR3 is TGTGCCAGCAGCTTTAGCGGGGGGCCTGGGGCCAACGTCCTGACTTTC.

This chain uses TRBV5-4 with TRBJ2-3; D is unclear. The ends were cut back, 0 bases at V and 5 bases at J, with 1 base in the middle. The CDR3 consists of 11 residues. Germline loops: CDR1 SGHNT, CDR2 YYREEE (reference sequence). The CDR3 reads CASSLEDTQYF. The CDR3 coding sequence is TGTGCCAGCAGCTTGGAAGATACGCAGTATTTT.

The chain uses TRBV15 and TRBJ2-2, with D unclear. Trimming cost V 0 bases and J 6 bases, with 11 bases left between them. This CDR3 contains 15 residues. The V gene's germline CDR1 is LNHNV and CDR2 YYDKDF (reference sequence). CDR3 in DNA: TGTGCCACCAGCAGAGATCTTGGCGGTCCCGGGGAGCTGTTTTTT. Protein sequence: CATSRDLGGPGELFF.

The chain couples TRBV19 to TRBJ1-1; D is undetermined. The CDR3 has 15 amino acids. Germline assignment: CDR1 LNHDA and CDR2 SQIVND (reference sequence). Trimming took off 2 bases at V and 6 bases at J, with 16 bases between the two ends. CDR3 coding DNA: TGTGCCAGTAGTATAAGGGCAGGACGAACCGCTGAAGCTTTCTTT. Its protein is CASSIRAGRTAEAFF.

This clone occurred once. V usage is TRBV4-3 and J usage is TRBJ2-3; tentative D call: TRBD2 (7 bases). The germline gives CDR1 LGHNA, CDR2 YSLEER. Trimming left V 0 bases short and J 0 bases short, with 16 bases between. The CDR3 length is 18 residues. CDR3 amino acids: CASSQDRWGGASTDTQYF. The CDR3 coding sequence is TGCGCCAGCAGCCAAGATCGCTGGGGGGGGGCGAGCACAGATACGCAGTATTTT.

J is TRBJ1-1 and V is TRBV4-1, with D perhaps matching TRBD1 (6 bases). There are 15 residues in the CDR3. The V and J ends lost 0 bases and 4 bases respectively, with 12 bases between them. Germline CDR1 reads MGHRA; CDR2 reads YSYEKL. The chain's CDR3 is CASSQEGGRSTEAFF. CDR3 bases: TGCGCCAGCAGCCAAGAGGGGGGGCGTAGCACTGAAGCTTTCTTT.

The chain is built from TRBV5-1 and TRBJ2-2; D unclear. The germline CDR1 and CDR2 sequences are SGHRS and YFSETQ. CDR3 size: 14 residues. V dropped 3 bases and J dropped 4 bases, with 10 bases sitting between them. CDR3 in DNA: TGCGCCAGCAGCTCACTACGGGTCACCGGGGAGCTGTTTTTT. It yields the protein CASSSLRVTGELFF.

The V gene is TRBV7-9, the J gene TRBJ1-1, with a possible D match to TRBD1 (5 bases). Germline V lookup: CDR1 SEHNR, CDR2 FQNEAQ (reference sequence). The CDR3 has 15 amino acids. Between the trimmed V and J ends, which lost 1 base and 5 bases, there was a span of 14 bases. CDR3 amino acids: CASSLEQGGETEAFF. CDR3 DNA: TGTGCCAGCAGCTTAGAGCAGGGCGGGGAGACTGAAGCTTTCTTT.

The rearrangement joins TRBV23-1 to TRBJ1-4; D is uncertain. TRBV23-1 is labeled an ORF, and its function is uncertain. This CDR3 has 11 residues. V gave up 8 bases and J gave up 8 bases, with 9 bases separating them. CDR3 DNA sequence: TGCGCCAGCGGACCCAGGGAAAAACTGTTTTTT. Its translation is CASGPREKLFF.

This rearrangement joins TRBV30 to TRBJ2-7; D unclear. The germline gives CDR1 GTSNPN, CDR2 SVGIG (reference sequence). V was cut by 3 bases and J by 0 bases, with 12 bases left in between. The CDR3 consists of 14 residues. The CDR3 bases are TGTGCCTGGAGGTTTGGGCAGTCCTCCTACGAGCAGTACTTC. It specifies CAWRFGQSSYEQYF.

V usage is TRBV28 and J usage is TRBJ1-1; TRBD1 matches at 9 bases. CDR1 is MDHEN and CDR2 is SYDVKM in the germline V gene. Trimming took 6 bases from V and 5 from J; bases not matched to a gene: 4. The CDR3 spans 13 residues. This chain's CDR3 is CASRGQGVTEAFF. CDR3 nucleotides: TGTGCCAGCAGGGGACAGGGCGTTACTGAAGCTTTCTTT.

The chain couples TRBV9 to TRBJ1-4; 8 bases align to TRBD1. The CDR3 has 19 amino acids. The germline V gene has CDR1 SGDLS and CDR2 YYNGEE. V shed 3 bases and J 0 bases; nucleotides not matched to a gene: 13. The CDR3 loop is CASSDPDPGQETTNEKLFF. The CDR3 DNA reads as TGTGCCAGCAGCGACCCAGACCCGGGACAGGAAACAACTAATGAAAAACTGTTTTTT.

The V gene is TRBV2, the J gene TRBJ2-5; no clear D gene. This CDR3 has 13 amino acids. The V end was cut by 3 bases, the J end by 7 bases, with 12 bases between. In germline, CDR1 is SNHLY, CDR2 FYNNEI. CDR3 in amino acids: CASSESWVGTQYF. Here the CDR3 DNA reads TGTGCCAGCAGTGAGAGTTGGGTTGGGACCCAGTACTTC.

The rearrangement joins TRBV7-8 to TRBJ2-1; 9 bases are shared with TRBD2. Germline lookup yields CDR1 SGHVS and CDR2 FQNEAQ. V lost 3 bases, J lost 4 bases, and 4 bases stayed unmatched. This CDR3 is built from 15 residues. The chain's CDR3 is CASSFLAGPYNEQFF. The CDR3 bases are TGTGCCAGCAGCTTCCTAGCGGGACCTTACAATGAGCAGTTCTTC.

The chain has TRBV5-1 and TRBJ2-7, with D tentatively TRBD2 (6 bases). Trimming took 0 bases from V and 6 from J, leaving 10 bases between them. This CDR3 contains 13 residues. Per the germline V gene, CDR1 is SGHRS and CDR2 is YFSETQ. The CDR3 loop reads CASSLEVGGEQYF. DNA of the CDR3: TGCGCCAGCAGCTTGGAAGTGGGGGGCGAGCAGTACTTC.

The rearrangement links TRBV7-9 to TRBJ2-3; weak D call: TRBD1 (6 bases). CDR3 length: 14 amino acids. V gave up 6 bases and J gave up 9 bases, with 19 bases separating them. Germline CDR1 SEHNR, CDR2 FQNEAQ (reference sequence). CDR3: CASRPWTWQGTQYF. The DNA of the CDR3 is TGTGCCAGCAGACCATGGACGTGGCAGGGGACGCAGTATTTT.

The CDR3 loop is CASSFWGTEAFF. CDR3 coding DNA: TGTGCCAGCAGTTTTTGGGGCACTGAAGCTTTCTTT. V gene TRBV27 combines with J gene TRBJ1-1; D unclear. Trimming took off 3 bases at V and 4 bases at J, with 6 bases between the two ends. CDR1 is MNHEY, CDR2 SMNVEV, per germline (reference sequence). The CDR3 is made up of 12 amino acids.

This chain joins TRBV7-3 and TRBJ2-3; D possibly corresponds to TRBD2 (6 bases). V was clipped by 4 bases and J by 4 bases, with 18 bases between them. This CDR3 has 16 residues. Germline assignment: CDR1 SGHTA and CDR2 FQGTGA. CDR3 bases: TGTGCCAGCAGCTCCCCCCGGGACGGAGGGGCAGATACGCAGTATTTT. This translates into CASSSPRDGGADTQYF.

DNA of the CDR3: TGTGCCAGCTCACCACCGGGGGGTCCCTATGGCTACACCTTC. Translated, it gives CASSPPGGPYGYTF. The chain uses TRBV18 and TRBJ1-2, with D maybe TRBD1 (5 bases). The CDR3 runs 14 residues. CDR1 KGHSH and CDR2 LQKENI come from the germline V gene. V gave up 0 bases and J gave up 4 bases, with 9 bases separating them.